This T cell receptor (beta chain) was identified in a study of blood T cell repertoires in COVID-19 (dated by TCRdb to 2018 to 2020). Turning to the overall study: Collaborator samples came from the United States, Italy and Spain and covered acute and convalescent phases of COVID-19. Nearly every sample came with metadata listing a de-identified subject ID, COVID-19 status, age in years and sex. The prospective study material was composed of cDNA or gDNA derived from T cells, B-cell-depleted T cells, or PBMCs. Samples came from the ongoing ImmuneRACE study (first 160 participants) plus 1,254 subjects from 6 global collaborators. Where available, HLA class I and class II types were taken from metadata supplied by the sample provider and were not determined by assay-based typing. A freely available public database, intended as a resource for researchers studying the immune response to SARS-CoV-2, is where the repertoires were released. Subjects who had been exposed to COVID-19, were actively infected with it, or had recovered from it provided the deeply sampled blood TCRbeta repertoires that made up the dataset.

What the research found in general, with its limitations: How much clinical and demographic metadata was included differed by source and by participant, and the metadata was provided uncurated.

Comment on this clone: Its antigen target is currently unknown. No base-level quality is on record; no much larger clone is a single base apart. Other DNA sequences from this sample encode an identical CDR3 as well.

From the germline V gene, CDR1 is MNHNS and CDR2 is SASEGT. The junction carries 8 bases between V and J, which are trimmed by 1 base and 4 bases respectively. Its CDR3 holds 14 amino acids, cysteine through phenylalanine. The retained sequence is limited to the CDR3, 42 bases, with the frame set at the first base. The immunoSEQ Assay, a bias-controlled multiplex PCR, was used to amplify TCRbeta CDR3 regions from genomic DNA. Concerning the study's data processing: Within the assay, amplification of reference gene primers was used to estimate how many nucleated cells each sample contained. To quantify the absolute abundance of each unique TCRbeta CDR3 rearrangement, sequence reads were collapsed and filtered. For each sample, productive Simpson clonality was calculated as the square root of Simpson's diversity index over productive rearrangements. As stored in TCRdb, this immuneACCESS dataset retains in-frame rearrangements with V and J assigned. A fraction of the clones does not appear; measured against another copy, unresolved V genes explain less than half of the discrepancy, and the remainder lacks a known reason. The V and J calls and clone size come from that table; D and trimming were worked out from the DNA. This sample lists about 160,000 clones; about 80% were detected once. Roughly 8.6% of the sample lies in the top ten.

The collaborating institutions used their own protocols to collect whole blood in K2EDTA tubes. For TCRbeta analysis, collaborators shipped samples as frozen whole blood, isolated PBMCs, or DNA extracted from either of those sample types. Input material: peripheral blood. The chain is encoded by TRBV6-1 joined to TRBJ1-5, with an unclear D gene assignment. This TCR came from a man aged 60 to 75 with acute or convalescent COVID-19. At the DNA level, the sequence is TGTGCCAGCAGTGAAGGGCAGGCAAATCAGCCCCAGCATTTT. Protein translation: CASSEGQANQPQHF.